This T cell receptor beta chain originates from a study of shared clonotypes between healthy human individuals (dated by TCRdb to the early 2020s). Describing the broader study: The cohort included a few men and two women between 18 and 49 years of age. For each donor, CD4 naive and CD4 memory were each given three plates, CD8 naive was given two plates, and CD8 memory was given one plate. To estimate repertoire size and how much clonotype sharing occurs between individuals, the study deeply sequenced the blood TCR repertoires of several healthy adults. Libraries were prepared and TCR repertoires were sequenced by different laboratories using diverse techniques, in order to increase sequencing depth and limit assay-specific biases. Between about 0.94 and 8.9 billion PBMCs per donor were obtained by leukapheresis. What the work shows at the level of the full study, not this receptor alone: Even with the large sequencing depth, rarefaction of the sorted-subset datasets indicated that sequencing was incomplete. Sampling was restricted to blood, and TCR repertoires in tissues likely differ from the TCR repertoires found in blood. Compared with non-shared clonotypes, clonotypes shared by all four sorted-subset donors had higher generation probabilities. Pairwise subsampling led to the expectation that sequencing depth would affect the degree of clonotype sharing among donors. The small number of donors limited the genetic and exposure-history diversity represented. Across a few donors, around 5% of naive CD4, approximately 4% of naive CD8, approximately 2.5% of memory CD4, and roughly 0.41% of memory CD8 clonotypes were shared. Larger estimated clonotype richness was generally found for naive subsets than for memory subsets.

CDR3 length: 17 amino acids, cysteine to phenylalanine. The CDR3 DNA has 51 bases and is translated from base 1. Ends trimmed: V by 3 bases, J by 4 bases; bases unmatched to a gene: 11. Taken from the germline V gene, the CDR1 and CDR2 loops are SGHNT and YENEEA. Using the deep immunoSEQ assay, TCR CDR3 regions were amplified from genomic DNA by multiplex PCR. For each cell subset, the extracted genomic DNA was distributed evenly across all wells of several immunoSEQ 96-well plates, and each plate served as one replicate. For sorted subsets, 200 ng of genomic DNA, equivalent to some 30,000 T cell genomes, went into each replicate PCR. Purified libraries were quantified with a Qubit 3.0 fluorometer, sized on a Bioanalyzer 2100, and re-quantified with the KAPA Library Quantification kit. Each immunoSEQ 96-well plate was sequenced on its own single-read 150-cycle Illumina NextSeq 550 flow cell. For the original study's pipeline: The immunoSEQ output contained only junctional sequences without quality scores, so filtering could not match that applied to full-length reads. Sequences were annotated with PyIR, a Python wrapper for IgBLAST v1.9, using IMGT germline references to assign V/J genes and CDR3. Reads with weak V/J assignments (E-value above 1e-6), missing CDR3, stop codons, out-of-frame junctions, or ambiguous translated residues were removed. V3J clonotypes were defined as sequences sharing an identical inferred V gene, J gene, and CDR3 amino acid sequence. Percentage overlap between repertoires was calculated by dividing the number of shared unique clonotypes by the size of the smaller repertoire. Richness of each repertoire was evaluated using RTK rarefaction, the Chao1 estimator, and Recon v2.1 estimates of unobserved clonotypes. OLGA was used to compute generation probabilities for all TCRbeta clonotypes that the gDNA method yielded from a handful of donors. In its TCRdb copy, this immuneACCESS table keeps in-frame sequences only and misses some clones. Where compared with another copy, unresolved V genes explain less than half of these, and the others have no known cause. The V and J calls and the clone size are those of that table, but D and trimming were determined from the DNA. Here the sample has 2 million to 2.5 million clones; 90% to 97% occur a single time. The top ten constitute approximately 0.13% of the sample.

The donors were healthy, HIV-negative adults who had no recently reported acute infections or vaccinations. All donors were Caucasian adults living in Nashville, Tennessee, USA. Magnetic negative selection was used to enrich CD4+ T cells, after which naive cells were positively selected on CD45RA and the negative fraction became the memory subset. Blood was obtained by leukapheresis, after which PBMCs were separated by Ficoll-Histopaque density gradient centrifugation and cryopreserved in liquid nitrogen vapor phase. Purity and quantity of every magnetically sorted T cell population were checked by analytical flow cytometry. Each sorted fraction had its genomic DNA isolated and then quantified by UV absorbance on a Nanodrop 2000c. Of note for this clone: The antigen it binds to is not known. Base qualities were left out, and no much larger clone turns up one base away.

The sequencing input was naive CD4+ T cells sorted from blood. The cell subset or site label on this specimen signifies: CD45RA+ positively selected. Recombination joined TRBV11-3 with TRBJ2-2; 7 middle bases align to TRBD2. The clonotype comes from a young man in good health. The CDR3 protein is CASSFHFGRAATGELFF. The DNA sequence reads TGTGCCAGCAGCTTTCATTTTGGGAGGGCCGCCACCGGGGAGCTGTTTTTT.